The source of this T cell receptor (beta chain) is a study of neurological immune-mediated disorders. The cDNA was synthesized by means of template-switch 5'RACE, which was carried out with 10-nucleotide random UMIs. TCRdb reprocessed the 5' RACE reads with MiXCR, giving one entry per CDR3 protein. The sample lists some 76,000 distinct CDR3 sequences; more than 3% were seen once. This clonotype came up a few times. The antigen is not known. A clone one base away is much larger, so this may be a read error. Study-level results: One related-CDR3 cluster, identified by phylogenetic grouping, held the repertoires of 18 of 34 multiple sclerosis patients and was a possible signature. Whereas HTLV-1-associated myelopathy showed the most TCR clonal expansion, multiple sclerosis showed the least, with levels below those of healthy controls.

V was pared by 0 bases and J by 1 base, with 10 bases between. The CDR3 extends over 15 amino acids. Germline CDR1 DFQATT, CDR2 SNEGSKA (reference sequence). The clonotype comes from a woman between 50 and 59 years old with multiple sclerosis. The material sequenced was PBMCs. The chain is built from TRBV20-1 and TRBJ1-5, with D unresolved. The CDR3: CSARDQTGSNQPQHF. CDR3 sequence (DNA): TGCAGTGCTAGAGATCAGACGGGAAGCAATCAGCCCCAGCATTTT.